A selection of T cell receptor beta chains follows, all from one sample in a study of blood T cell repertoires in COVID-19. Here immunoSEQ multiplex PCR was the method, and the copy in TCRdb shows in-frame clones only, minus some. The table has about 300,000 clones, approximately 88% seen once. The sample was peripheral blood. These receptors all come from a woman aged 25 to 39 with COVID-19, enrolled during active disease. The CDR3 runs from the conserved cysteine through the conserved F or W. Each record gives: clone size, V gene, D gene, J gene, CDR3 protein, CDR3 DNA. D genes are given only for firm matches. Not all rows give a size; the values are once, few, many and, for expanded clones, a class.

clone_size: -
v_call: TRBV12-2
d_call: -
j_call: TRBJ1-3
cdr3_aa: CASRLGSSGGCGNTIYF
cdr3_nt: TGTGCAAGTCGCTTAGGCAGTTCAGGGGGATGCGGAAACACCATATATTTT

clone_size: once
v_call: TRBV9
d_call: -
j_call: TRBJ1-2
cdr3_aa: CASSEGGDSNYGYTF
cdr3_nt: TGTGCCAGCAGTGAAGGCGGGGACTCTAACTATGGCTACACCTTC

clone_size: once
v_call: TRBV29-1
d_call: TRBD2
j_call: TRBJ2-2
cdr3_aa: CSVGLVPSGALNTGELFF
cdr3_nt: TGCAGCGTTGGGTTGGTGCCTAGCGGGGCCTTGAACACCGGGGAGCTGTTTTTT

clone_size: -
v_call: TRBV7-9
d_call: -
j_call: TRBJ2-3
cdr3_aa: CASSLDGGLPDTQYF
cdr3_nt: TGTGCCAGCAGCTTAGACGGGGGACTCCCAGATACGCAGTATTTT

clone_size: -
v_call: TRBV3-1/TRBV3-2
d_call: TRBD1
j_call: TRBJ1-1
cdr3_aa: CASSRQGSNTEAFF
cdr3_nt: TGTGCCAGCAGTCGACAGGGTTCGAACACTGAAGCTTTCTTT

clone_size: -
v_call: TRBV4-3
d_call: TRBD2
j_call: TRBJ2-3
cdr3_aa: CASSQDGVGGAFITQYF
cdr3_nt: TGCGCCAGCAGCCAAGACGGGGTCGGGGGGGCCTTTATTACGCAGTATTTT

clone_size: -
v_call: TRBV9
d_call: -
j_call: TRBJ1-3
cdr3_aa: CASSVSESSGNTIYF
cdr3_nt: TGTGCCAGCAGCGTTTCGGAGAGCTCTGGAAACACCATATATTTT

clone_size: -
v_call: TRBV4-1
d_call: -
j_call: TRBJ2-3
cdr3_aa: CASSQVGARGDTQYF
cdr3_nt: TGCGCCAGCAGCCAAGTGGGGGCCCGAGGGGATACGCAGTATTTT

clone_size: -
v_call: TRBV6-5
d_call: TRBD1
j_call: TRBJ1-3
cdr3_aa: CASYRGQGNTIYF
cdr3_nt: TGTGCCAGCTACCGGGGACAGGGAAACACCATATATTTT

clone_size: -
v_call: TRBV7-9
d_call: -
j_call: TRBJ2-3
cdr3_aa: CASVKGEALTDTQYF
cdr3_nt: TGTGCCAGCGTCAAAGGGGAGGCGCTCACAGATACGCAGTATTTT

clone_size: -
v_call: TRBV19
d_call: TRBD1
j_call: TRBJ2-6
cdr3_aa: CASSIWQGAVGANVLTF
cdr3_nt: TGTGCCAGTAGTATTTGGCAGGGGGCGGTCGGGGCCAACGTCCTGACTTTC

clone_size: -
v_call: TRBV4-1
d_call: TRBD1
j_call: TRBJ1-5
cdr3_aa: CASSQDPGQGGNQPQHF
cdr3_nt: TGCGCCAGCAGCCAAGACCCGGGACAGGGGGGAAATCAGCCCCAGCATTTT

clone_size: -
v_call: TRBV4-2
d_call: TRBD2
j_call: TRBJ2-5
cdr3_aa: CASSRGLASGETQYF
cdr3_nt: TGTGCCAGCAGCCGGGGACTAGCGAGTGGAGAGACCCAGTACTTC

clone_size: -
v_call: TRBV4-3
d_call: -
j_call: TRBJ1-6
cdr3_aa: CASSQDREIPWPLHF
cdr3_nt: TGCGCCAGCAGCCAAGATCGCGAGATACCCTGGCCCCTCCACTTT

clone_size: -
v_call: TRBV11-2
d_call: TRBD1
j_call: TRBJ1-1
cdr3_aa: CASSPGTGGNTEAFF
cdr3_nt: TGTGCCAGCAGCCCGGGGACAGGGGGGAACACTGAAGCTTTCTTT

clone_size: once
v_call: TRBV7-2
d_call: TRBD1
j_call: TRBJ1-2
cdr3_aa: CASRPNRGPGYGYTF
cdr3_nt: TGTGCCAGCAGGCCTAACAGGGGTCCGGGGTATGGCTACACCTTC

clone_size: once
v_call: TRBV7-2
d_call: -
j_call: TRBJ1-5
cdr3_aa: CASSLLARGSNQPQHF
cdr3_nt: TGTGCCAGCAGCCTGCTCGCGAGGGGGAGCAATCAGCCCCAGCATTTT

clone_size: -
v_call: TRBV2
d_call: TRBD1
j_call: TRBJ2-1
cdr3_aa: CASGQGVYNEQFF
cdr3_nt: TGTGCCAGCGGACAGGGGGTCTACAATGAGCAGTTCTTC

clone_size: -
v_call: TRBV18
d_call: -
j_call: TRBJ2-7
cdr3_aa: CASSPWQGYEQYF
cdr3_nt: TGTGCCAGCTCACCATGGCAGGGGTACGAGCAGTACTTC

clone_size: -
v_call: TRBV28
d_call: TRBD1
j_call: TRBJ1-5
cdr3_aa: CASRTDRVWADGNQPQHF
cdr3_nt: TGTGCCAGCAGAACCGACAGGGTATGGGCTGACGGCAATCAGCCCCAGCATTTT

clone_size: -
v_call: TRBV3-1/TRBV3-2
d_call: -
j_call: TRBJ1-3
cdr3_aa: CASSLQGNANTIYF
cdr3_nt: TGTGCCAGCAGCCTACAGGGAAATGCGAACACCATATATTTT

clone_size: -
v_call: TRBV23-1
d_call: -
j_call: TRBJ2-7
cdr3_aa: CASSPPPQTSYEQYF
cdr3_nt: TGCGCCAGCAGTCCCCCCCCACAGACCTCCTACGAGCAGTACTTC

clone_size: -
v_call: TRBV11-3
d_call: -
j_call: TRBJ2-2
cdr3_aa: CASSLIYSTGELFF
cdr3_nt: TGTGCCAGCAGCTTAATTTATTCCACCGGGGAGCTGTTTTTT

clone_size: -
v_call: TRBV7-9
d_call: -
j_call: TRBJ1-1
cdr3_aa: CASSLRGVRSTEAFF
cdr3_nt: TGTGCCAGCAGCTTAAGGGGCGTCCGATCCACTGAAGCTTTCTTT

clone_size: -
v_call: TRBV30
d_call: -
j_call: TRBJ1-5
cdr3_aa: CAWRRFRGNMGDPTADSNQPQHF
cdr3_nt: TGTGCCTGGAGGCGATTCAGAGGCAATATGGGAGACCCGACGGCGGATAGCAATCAGCCCCAGCATTTT

clone_size: -
v_call: TRBV4-2
d_call: -
j_call: TRBJ1-3
cdr3_aa: CASSPDSGNTIYF
cdr3_nt: TGTGCCAGCAGCCCAGATTCGGGAAACACCATATATTTT

clone_size: -
v_call: TRBV7-9
d_call: TRBD1
j_call: TRBJ1-5
cdr3_aa: CASSYTGGNQPQHF
cdr3_nt: TGTGCCAGCAGCTACACAGGGGGCAATCAGCCCCAGCATTTT

clone_size: -
v_call: TRBV6-5
d_call: TRBD1
j_call: TRBJ2-1
cdr3_aa: CASSTGGRNEQFF
cdr3_nt: TGTGCCAGTAGTACAGGGGGCCGGAATGAGCAGTTCTTC

clone_size: -
v_call: TRBV19
d_call: -
j_call: TRBJ1-6
cdr3_aa: CASTQRPGSGSPLHF
cdr3_nt: TGTGCCAGTACCCAACGGCCGGGGAGTGGTTCACCCCTCCACTTT

clone_size: -
v_call: TRBV7-8
d_call: TRBD1
j_call: TRBJ1-2
cdr3_aa: CASSLARRGRTPNYGYTF
cdr3_nt: TGTGCCAGCAGCTTAGCGCGGAGGGGGCGAACTCCCAACTATGGCTACACCTTC

clone_size: -
v_call: TRBV3-1/TRBV3-2
d_call: -
j_call: TRBJ1-2
cdr3_aa: CASSQAIRGLTGGYTF
cdr3_nt: TGTGCCAGCAGCCAAGCAATCAGAGGTTTGACGGGAGGCTACACCTTC

clone_size: -
v_call: TRBV9
d_call: TRBD2
j_call: TRBJ2-7
cdr3_aa: CASSRGLAGGYEQYF
cdr3_nt: TGTGCCAGCAGCCGGGGACTAGCGGGGGGCTACGAGCAGTACTTC

clone_size: once
v_call: TRBV6-5
d_call: -
j_call: TRBJ1-2
cdr3_aa: CASHGGNRANYGYTF
cdr3_nt: TGTGCCAGCCACGGGGGGAATAGGGCTAACTATGGCTACACCTTC

clone_size: -
v_call: TRBV6-2/TRBV6-3
d_call: TRBD2
j_call: TRBJ2-7
cdr3_aa: CASSYGGSGGPAYEQYF
cdr3_nt: TGTGCCAGCAGTTACGGCGGTAGCGGGGGCCCGGCCTACGAGCAGTACTTC

clone_size: -
v_call: TRBV5-1
d_call: TRBD1
j_call: TRBJ1-2
cdr3_aa: CASSLGTGGPYGYTF
cdr3_nt: TGCGCCAGCAGCTTGGGAACAGGGGGCCCGTATGGCTACACCTTC

clone_size: -
v_call: TRBV10-3
d_call: -
j_call: TRBJ2-5
cdr3_aa: CAISEQLETQYF
cdr3_nt: TGTGCCATCAGTGAGCAACTCGAGACCCAGTACTTC

clone_size: -
v_call: TRBV19
d_call: -
j_call: TRBJ1-1
cdr3_aa: CASRLGSRETEAFF
cdr3_nt: TGTGCCAGTAGATTAGGTTCCAGGGAAACTGAAGCTTTCTTT

clone_size: -
v_call: TRBV14
d_call: -
j_call: TRBJ1-2
cdr3_aa: CASSQDAQGVGGYTF
cdr3_nt: TGTGCCAGCAGCCAAGACGCCCAGGGCGTAGGTGGCTACACCTTC

clone_size: -
v_call: TRBV12-3/TRBV12-4
d_call: -
j_call: TRBJ2-2
cdr3_aa: CASTLTDTGELFF
cdr3_nt: TGTGCCAGCACACTCACGGACACCGGGGAGCTGTTTTTT